This is a list of T cell receptor beta chains from one sample in a study of identical twins. TCRdb used MiXCR to reprocess the 5' RACE reads, holding one entry per CDR3 protein. The profile shows 400,000 to 600,000 distinct CDR3 sequences, under 25% of them singletons. This sample also belongs to another study, concerning yellow fever vaccine responses in identical twins.

The material sequenced was CD4+ T cells sorted from blood. The receptors here all came from a young woman in good health. The CDR3 runs from the conserved cysteine through the conserved F or W. D genes are given only for firm matches. Rows give clone size only sometimes, using once, few, many, or a class for an expanded clone.

J | D | size | V | CDR3 | DNA
TRBJ2-7 | NA | NA | TRBV20-1 | CSASLGVPYEQYF | TGCAGTGCTAGTTTGGGAGTTCCCTACGAGCAGTACTTC
TRBJ2-3 | NA | few | TRBV21-1 | CASSQRGVDAGTDTQYF | TGTGCCAGCAGCCAAAGGGGGGTTGATGCCGGCACAGATACGCAGTATTTT
TRBJ1-5 | TRBD1 | NA | TRBV7-8 | CASSSTQGVPNQPQHF | TGTGCCAGCAGCTCGACACAGGGGGTCCCAAATCAGCCCCAGCATTTT
TRBJ2-1 | NA | few | TRBV11-3 | CASSLDRAEQFF | TGTGCCAGCAGCTTAGATCGTGCGGAACAGTTCTTC
TRBJ2-1 | TRBD2 | few | TRBV6-1 | CASRRGAGVNEQFF | TGTGCCAGCAGAAGGGGAGCGGGGGTCAATGAGCAGTTCTTC
TRBJ2-5 | TRBD1 | NA | TRBV5-1 | CASSTRQGQETQYF | TGCGCCAGCAGCACCCGACAGGGGCAAGAGACCCAGTACTTC
TRBJ2-2 | NA | NA | TRBV11-2 | CASSPDRLQTWVTGELFF | TGTGCCAGCAGCCCAGATCGCCTACAGACCTGGGTCACCGGGGAGCTGTTTTTT
TRBJ2-1 | NA | NA | TRBV5-6 | CASSLYGVSNEQFF | TGTGCCAGCAGCTTGTACGGGGTGAGCAATGAGCAGTTCTTC
TRBJ2-3 | NA | few | TRBV5-1 | CASRSPGIGTDTQYF | TGCGCCAGCAGATCCCCGGGGATAGGGACAGATACGCAGTATTTT
TRBJ2-1 | TRBD2 | NA | TRBV24-1 | CATSDRLADLGNEQFF | TGTGCCACCAGTGATCGTCTAGCGGATCTAGGGAATGAGCAGTTCTTC
TRBJ1-5 | NA | many | TRBV3-1 | CASSQKQGYQPQHF | TGTGCCAGCAGCCAAAAGCAGGGGTATCAGCCCCAGCATTTT
TRBJ2-5 | TRBD1 | NA | TRBV7-9 | CASSGQGVGTQYF | TGTGCCAGCAGCGGACAGGGGGTAGGGACCCAGTACTTC
TRBJ2-2 | NA | few | TRBV12-3/TRBV12-4 | CASRNGASGELFF | TGTGCCAGCAGGAACGGGGCATCCGGGGAGCTGTTTTTT
TRBJ1-1 | TRBD1 | few | TRBV7-8 | CASSSWGQPGNTEAFF | TGTGCCAGCAGCAGTTGGGGACAGCCCGGAAACACTGAAGCTTTCTTT
TRBJ1-3 | NA | few | TRBV14 | CASSQVPPDTGNTIYF | TGTGCCAGCAGCCAAGTGCCCCCTGATACTGGAAACACCATATATTTT
TRBJ1-6 | NA | NA | TRBV2 | CASIGTENSPLHF | TGTGCCAGCATTGGTACGGAGAATTCACCCCTCCACTTT
TRBJ2-1 | TRBD2 | NA | TRBV11-2 | CASSSRGPSGRGHEQFF | TGTGCCAGCAGCTCCCGAGGGCCTAGCGGGAGGGGACATGAGCAGTTCTTC
TRBJ2-3 | NA | NA | TRBV7-2 | CASGRVFTDTQYF | TGTGCCAGCGGGCGGGTCTTCACAGATACGCAGTATTTT
TRBJ2-1 | TRBD1 | NA | TRBV5-1 | CASSPYGQGSYNEQFF | TGCGCCAGCAGCCCATACGGACAGGGTTCGTACAATGAGCAGTTCTTC
TRBJ2-1 | NA | NA | TRBV6-1 | CASSPSPVGRNNEQFF | TGTGCCAGCAGCCCCAGCCCGGTAGGGCGGAACAATGAGCAGTTCTTC
TRBJ2-7 | TRBD2 | NA | TRBV7-2 | CASSSSGSTYEQYF | TGTGCCAGCAGCTCTAGCGGGAGCACCTACGAGCAGTACTTC
TRBJ2-7 | NA | NA | TRBV18 | CASSPPSLPLEQYF | TGTGCCAGCTCACCCCCTAGCCTCCCCCTCGAGCAGTACTTC
TRBJ2-1 | TRBD2 | NA | TRBV5-1 | CASSLGGTSGSSEQFF | TGCGCCAGCAGCTTGGGAGGGACTAGCGGGAGTTCTGAGCAGTTCTTC
TRBJ2-2 | TRBD1 | NA | TRBV5-1 | CASNFGPGGPGELFF | TGCGCCAGCAACTTTGGGCCAGGGGGACCCGGGGAGCTGTTTTTT
TRBJ1-5 | NA | few | TRBV7-2 | CASREFWGSNQPQHF | TGTGCCAGCAGGGAATTCTGGGGAAGCAATCAGCCCCAGCATTTT
TRBJ1-5 | NA | few | TRBV2 | CASSELGYSNQPQHF | TGTGCCAGCAGTGAATTGGGTTATAGCAATCAGCCCCAGCATTTT
TRBJ1-1 | NA | NA | TRBV12-3/TRBV12-4 | CASSLRRGVTEAFF | TGTGCCAGCAGTTTACGAAGAGGGGTCACTGAAGCTTTCTTT
TRBJ2-3 | TRBD1 | NA | TRBV29-1 | CSVNPRTGDGAGTQYF | TGCAGCGTAAACCCACGGACAGGGGATGGGGCAGGTACGCAGTATTTT
TRBJ1-6 | TRBD1 | NA | TRBV12-3/TRBV12-4 | CASSPGGMSYNSPLHF | TGTGCCAGCAGTCCAGGGGGCATGTCCTATAATTCACCCCTCCACTTT
TRBJ2-7 | NA | many | TRBV5-1 | CASSLMTSGIYEQYF | TGCGCCAGCAGCTTGATGACTAGTGGAATCTACGAGCAGTACTTC
TRBJ2-7 | NA | NA | TRBV29-1 | CSVVKGVRGFYEQYF | TGCAGCGTCGTCAAGGGAGTCAGGGGCTTTTACGAGCAGTACTTC
TRBJ2-2 | NA | many | TRBV5-1 | CASSLTGDNGGELFF | TGCGCCAGCAGCTTGACCGGGGACAATGGTGGGGAGCTGTTTTTT
TRBJ2-1 | NA | NA | TRBV3-1 | CASSQEGQNYNEQFF | TGTGCCAGCAGCCAAGAGGGACAAAACTACAATGAGCAGTTCTTC
TRBJ2-5 | TRBD1 | NA | TRBV5-5 | CASSKPGQGGETQYF | TGTGCCAGCAGCAAGCCGGGACAGGGTGGAGAGACCCAGTACTTC
TRBJ2-7 | TRBD1 | NA | TRBV4-1 | CASSRGQGTSYEQYF | TGCGCCAGCAGCCGAGGACAGGGGACGTCCTACGAGCAGTACTTC
TRBJ2-2 | NA | NA | TRBV5-1 | CASSWGIDTGELFF | TGCGCCAGCAGTTGGGGGATCGACACCGGGGAGCTGTTTTTT
TRBJ2-2 | TRBD2 | few | TRBV7-2 | CASSPPGKREIGGELFF | TGTGCCAGCAGCCCACCGGGAAAGCGGGAGATAGGCGGGGAGCTGTTTTTT
TRBJ1-4 | NA | NA | TRBV7-8 | CASSLSDGLGFRKLFF | TGTGCCAGCAGCTTAAGTGACGGGTTGGGGTTTCGGAAACTGTTTTTT
TRBJ1-6 | TRBD1 | NA | TRBV12-3/TRBV12-4 | CASRPTGGNSPLHF | TGTGCCAGCCGACCGACAGGGGGTAATTCACCCCTCCACTTT
TRBJ2-3 | TRBD2 | NA | TRBV7-2 | CASSSSGGLRDTQYF | TGTGCCAGCAGCTCTAGCGGGGGGTTAAGAGATACGCAGTATTTT
TRBJ1-4 | TRBD1 | few | TRBV28 | CASSPPRTGVSNEKLFF | TGTGCCAGCAGTCCCCCTCGGACAGGAGTTTCCAATGAAAAACTGTTTTTT
TRBJ1-1 | NA | NA | TRBV7-2 | CASSPVANGAEAFF | TGTGCCAGCAGCCCGGTGGCGAATGGGGCTGAAGCTTTCTTT
TRBJ2-1 | NA | NA | TRBV24-1 | CATSDPEHTIGRQFF | TGTGCCACCAGTGACCCGGAACATACTATCGGGCGGCAGTTCTTC
TRBJ2-5 | NA | NA | TRBV12-3/TRBV12-4 | CASSLAGSRMIETQYF | TGTGCCAGCAGTTTAGCTGGTAGCCGGATGATAGAGACCCAGTACTTC
TRBJ2-7 | NA | NA | TRBV3-1 | CASSRGGIYEQYF | TGTGCCAGCAGCCGGGGAGGTATCTACGAGCAGTACTTC
TRBJ2-2 | NA | NA | TRBV5-1 | CASSPGQVPTGELFF | TGCGCCAGCAGCCCTGGGCAGGTCCCCACCGGGGAGCTGTTTTTT
TRBJ1-1 | TRBD1 | NA | TRBV5-1 | CASSREGQGTTEAFF | TGCGCCAGCAGCCGCGAGGGACAGGGAACCACTGAAGCTTTCTTT
TRBJ2-5 | TRBD2 | few | TRBV11-2 | CASSPRTSVKETQYF | TGTGCCAGCAGCCCGCGGACTAGCGTCAAAGAGACCCAGTACTTC
TRBJ2-2 | NA | many | TRBV12-3/TRBV12-4 | CASSLRQLNTGELFF | TGTGCCAGCAGTTTGCGGCAGCTGAACACCGGGGAGCTGTTTTTT
TRBJ2-3 | TRBD2 | few | TRBV5-1 | CASSPTLLSAGTSTDTQYF | TGCGCCAGCAGCCCCACACTCCTTTCAGCGGGAACTAGCACAGATACGCAGTATTTT
TRBJ2-3 | NA | NA | TRBV20-1 | CSATAEPAQYF | TGCAGTGCTACAGCTGAGCCGGCGCAGTATTTT
TRBJ2-5 | TRBD2 | NA | TRBV5-8 | CASSLAEAGGYQETQYF | TGTGCCAGCAGCTTAGCCGAAGCGGGGGGCTACCAAGAGACCCAGTACTTC
TRBJ2-4 | NA | few | TRBV18 | CASSPPLGGIQYF | TGTGCCAGCTCACCACCCTTGGGTGGCATTCAGTACTTC
TRBJ2-3 | TRBD2 | NA | TRBV7-8 | CASSALPGGLTDTQYF | TGTGCCAGCAGCGCCCTCCCGGGGGGGCTTACAGATACGCAGTATTTT
TRBJ2-2 | NA | few | TRBV10-1 | CASSDPPGGRGHGELFF | TGCGCCAGCAGTGACCCTCCTGGAGGGAGAGGGCACGGGGAGCTGTTTTTT